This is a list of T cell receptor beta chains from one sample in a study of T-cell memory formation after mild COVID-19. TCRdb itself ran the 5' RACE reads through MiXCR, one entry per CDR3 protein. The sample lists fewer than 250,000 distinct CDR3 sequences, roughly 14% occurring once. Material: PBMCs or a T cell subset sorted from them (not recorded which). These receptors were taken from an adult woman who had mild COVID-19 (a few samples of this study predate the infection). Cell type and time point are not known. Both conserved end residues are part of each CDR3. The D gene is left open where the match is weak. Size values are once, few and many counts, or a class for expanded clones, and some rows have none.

CAWSVLGLGVYNEQFF TGTGCCTGGAGTGTACTGGGACTAGGGGTCTACAATGAGCAGTTCTTC TRBV30 NA TRBD2 16 TRBJ2-1
CASSSDRHTGELFF TGCGCCAGCAGCTCGGACAGGCACACCGGGGAGCTGTTTTTT TRBV5-1 few TRBD1 14 TRBJ2-2
CASSLQGGDQPQHF TGTGCCAGCAGCTTGCAGGGAGGGGATCAGCCCCAGCATTTT TRBV7-2 few NA 14 TRBJ1-5
CASSATLRGRTTDTQYF TGTGCCAGCAGCGCTACTCTCCGCGGGAGGACGACAGATACGCAGTATTTT TRBV7-2 NA TRBD2 17 TRBJ2-3
CSVGSRLLAGITDTQYF TGCAGCGTTGGCTCCCGGTTGTTAGCGGGAATCACAGATACGCAGTATTTT TRBV29-1 few TRBD2 17 TRBJ2-3
CASGRSSYEQYF TGTGCCAGTGGAAGGAGCTCCTACGAGCAGTACTTC TRBV28 once NA 12 TRBJ2-7
CAISEIGTGYEQYF TGTGCCATCAGTGAGATAGGGACAGGCTACGAGCAGTACTTC TRBV10-3 few TRBD1 14 TRBJ2-7
CASSLTGKAEAFF TGTGCCAGCAGCTTGACAGGGAAGGCTGAAGCTTTCTTT TRBV5-5 many NA 13 TRBJ1-1
CASSSGQPNEKLFF TGCGCCAGCAGCTCTGGACAGCCTAATGAAAAACTGTTTTTT TRBV5-1 NA NA 14 TRBJ1-4
CASSDRGTTEAFF TGCGCCAGCAGTGACAGGGGGACCACTGAAGCTTTCTTT TRBV10-2 NA TRBD1 13 TRBJ1-1
CASKGGERNQPQHF TGTGCCAGCAAGGGGGGTGAGCGGAATCAGCCCCAGCATTTT TRBV6-1 few NA 14 TRBJ1-5
CASSRLLPPYEQYF TGTGCCAGCAGCCGCCTACTACCGCCCTACGAGCAGTACTTC TRBV12-3/TRBV12-4 NA NA 14 TRBJ2-7
CASTTGSEQFF TGTGCCAGTACCACAGGGAGTGAGCAGTTCTTC TRBV27 few NA 11 TRBJ2-1
CASSSGLPAYNEQFF TGTGCCAGCAGCAGTGGACTGCCCGCCTACAATGAGCAGTTCTTC TRBV14 few NA 15 TRBJ2-1
CASAPPSNYGYTF TGTGCCAGCGCTCCACCTTCTAACTATGGCTACACCTTC TRBV6-6 few NA 13 TRBJ1-2
CASSTSGGFETQYF TGTGCCAGCAGCACTAGCGGGGGGTTTGAGACCCAGTACTTC TRBV12-3/TRBV12-4 few TRBD2 14 TRBJ2-5
CASSSGLASSYEQYF TGTGCCAGCAGTTCAGGGTTAGCGAGCTCCTACGAGCAGTACTTC TRBV6-5 few NA 15 TRBJ2-7
CASSQDRGLSYGYTF TGTGCCAGCAGCCAAGACAGGGGGCTTAGCTATGGCTACACCTTC TRBV3-1 few TRBD1 15 TRBJ1-2
CASSLVAGAADTQYF TGCGCCAGCAGCCTCGTAGCGGGAGCTGCAGATACGCAGTATTTT TRBV4-3 few TRBD2 15 TRBJ2-3
CASSGTALYNQPQHF TGTGCCAGCAGTGGGACAGCCTTGTACAATCAGCCCCAGCATTTT TRBV12-3/TRBV12-4 NA TRBD1 15 TRBJ1-5
CATSGVTSGLYNEQFF TGTGCCACCAGTGGTGTGACTAGCGGCCTCTACAATGAGCAGTTCTTC TRBV24-1 NA TRBD2 16 TRBJ2-1
CSATGEWRDGDTQYF TGCAGTGCCACAGGGGAGTGGCGGGACGGCGATACGCAGTATTTT TRBV20-1 NA NA 15 TRBJ2-3
CASRIRGDSGSNYGYTF TGCGCCAGCAGAATACGAGGGGACAGCGGCTCAAACTATGGCTACACCTTC TRBV5-1 NA TRBD1 17 TRBJ1-2
CATRNTNRGRNTEAFF TGTGCCACCAGAAATACAAACAGGGGGCGAAACACTGAAGCTTTCTTT TRBV24-1 few TRBD1 16 TRBJ1-1
CASSPLGGREDTQYF TGTGCCAGCAGCCCTCTCGGGGGCCGGGAAGATACGCAGTATTTT TRBV12-3/TRBV12-4 many NA 15 TRBJ2-3
CASSLSRAGELFF TGCGCCAGCAGCTTATCTAGGGCCGGGGAGCTGTTTTTT TRBV5-1 NA NA 13 TRBJ2-2
CASSEGEDTQYF TGTGCCAGCTCAGAAGGGGAGGATACGCAGTATTTT TRBV18 few NA 12 TRBJ2-3
CASRNRGLNDGYTF TGTGCCAGTAGAAACAGGGGTCTAAATGATGGCTACACCTTC TRBV19 few TRBD1 14 TRBJ1-2
CASSLRTGARGYTF TGTGCCAGCAGTTTAAGGACCGGAGCCCGGGGCTACACCTTC TRBV12-3/TRBV12-4 NA NA 14 TRBJ1-2
CASSLGQGTTEAFF TGTGCCAGCAGCTTAGGGCAGGGTACCACTGAAGCTTTCTTT TRBV7-9 NA NA 14 TRBJ1-1
CASSWRDRVDKTQYF TGCGCCAGCAGCTGGCGGGACAGGGTCGACAAGACCCAGTACTTC TRBV5-1 many TRBD1 15 TRBJ2-5
CASSRDSLNNEQFF TGTGCCAGCAGCCGGGACAGCTTAAACAATGAGCAGTTCTTC TRBV12-3/TRBV12-4 NA TRBD1 14 TRBJ2-1
CASSVDGLAGGEQFF TGTGCCAGCAGCGTAGACGGACTAGCGGGAGGGGAGCAGTTCTTC TRBV9 few TRBD2 15 TRBJ2-1
CAWSRGAFGNTIYF TGTGCCTGGAGTCGGGGGGCATTCGGAAACACCATATATTTT TRBV30 few NA 14 TRBJ1-3
CASSLPGSEQYF TGCGCCAGCAGCCTCCCAGGCTCCGAGCAGTACTTC TRBV5-1 few NA 12 TRBJ2-7
CASSKGLAESNEQYF TGTGCCAGCAGCAAAGGACTAGCGGAGTCGAACGAGCAGTACTTC TRBV7-2 few TRBD2 15 TRBJ2-7
CATSDHRGLRTEAFF TGTGCCACCAGTGACCACAGGGGGCTACGCACTGAAGCTTTCTTT TRBV24-1 many TRBD1 15 TRBJ1-1
CASRDRGDYGYTF TGTGCCAGCAGGGACAGGGGTGACTATGGCTACACCTTC TRBV6-5 few TRBD1 13 TRBJ1-2
CASSYSGGWTDTQYF TGTGCCAGCAGTTACTCCGGCGGTTGGACAGATACGCAGTATTTT TRBV6-5 many NA 15 TRBJ2-3
CATSPGQGWTGELFF TGTGCCACCAGCCCGGGACAGGGGTGGACTGGGGAGCTGTTTTTT TRBV24-1 NA TRBD1 15 TRBJ2-2
CSARGGPGGDYGYTF TGCAGTGCTAGAGGGGGGCCAGGGGGCGACTATGGCTACACCTTC TRBV20-1 NA TRBD1 15 TRBJ1-2
CSPKRGGRVNTEAFF TGCAGTCCAAAGAGGGGGGGCAGAGTGAACACTGAAGCTTTCTTT TRBV20-1 NA NA 15 TRBJ1-1
CASRTGTGGYGYTF TGTGCCAGCAGGACCGGGACAGGTGGCTATGGCTACACCTTC TRBV2 NA TRBD1 14 TRBJ1-2
CASSQAVTGGQETQYF TGTGCCAGCAGCCAAGCCGTGACGGGGGGCCAAGAGACCCAGTACTTC TRBV4-2 NA TRBD2 16 TRBJ2-5
CSARDLLHEQFF TGCAGTGCTAGAGATTTGCTACATGAGCAGTTCTTC TRBV20-1 NA NA 12 TRBJ2-1
CAWRGRGNEQFF TGTGCCTGGAGGGGAAGGGGGAATGAGCAGTTCTTC TRBV30 few NA 12 TRBJ2-1
CASSLRTGHLNTEAFF TGTGCCAGCAGCTTACGTACAGGCCATTTGAACACTGAAGCTTTCTTT TRBV11-3 once NA 16 TRBJ1-1
CATSVGTVGYGYTF TGTGCCACCAGTGTCGGGACAGTTGGCTATGGCTACACCTTC TRBV24-1 NA TRBD1 14 TRBJ1-2
CASSHWDYYTDTQYF TGCGCCAGCAGTCACTGGGATTACTACACAGATACGCAGTATTTT TRBV5-1 NA NA 15 TRBJ2-3
CASTQGQGSRPQHF TGTGCCAGCACTCAAGGACAGGGCTCGAGACCCCAGCATTTT TRBV12-3/TRBV12-4 few TRBD1 14 TRBJ1-5
CASSQDGRGGTEAFF TGCGCCAGCAGCCAAGATGGTCGGGGAGGGACTGAAGCTTTCTTT TRBV4-1 NA NA 15 TRBJ1-1
CASSYSVFDAYEQYF TGTGCCAGCAGTTACTCGGTCTTCGACGCCTACGAGCAGTACTTC TRBV6-5 many NA 15 TRBJ2-7
CASQLLGGIQYF TGTGCCAGCCAGCTCTTGGGGGGGATTCAGTACTTC TRBV2 few TRBD2 12 TRBJ2-4
CSVGSPAGPKEKLFF TGCAGCGTTGGAAGTCCGGCAGGGCCAAAGGAAAAACTGTTTTTT TRBV29-1 NA NA 15 TRBJ1-4
CASSQAGETQYF TGTGCCAGCAGCCAAGCGGGAGAGACCCAGTACTTC TRBV14 many NA 12 TRBJ2-5